This T cell receptor beta chain was documented in a study of neoadjuvant anti-PD-1 for oral cavity cancer (dated by TCRdb to the early 2020s). Background for the entire study: Before curative-intent surgical resection, most patients were given three to four biweekly doses of nivolumab at 3 mg/kg. Patients without progression received a fourth nivolumab dose around day 43 and underwent definitive surgical resection on days 50-56. There were roughly 13 patients in the parent correlative cohort, and the response rate was less than 40%. Patients with complete response, partial response or stable disease by RECIST 1.1 were defined as responders, whereas patients with progression were defined as non-responders. The paper's findings and limits, for the study overall: Greater tumor shrinkage correlated with larger post-treatment sizes of preexisting intratumoral clones, which suggests that expansion of preexisting clones contributed to response. TCR analyses included only a few patients per response group, and the authors called for larger cohorts for validation. Higher pretreatment blood Treg/Th17 ratios correlated with both higher pretreatment blood TCRbeta clonality and lower post-treatment tumor TCRbeta clonality.

V is pared back by 6 bases and J by 7 bases, with 13 bases lying between the germline termini. There are 13 amino acids in the CDR3, from cysteine to phenylalanine inclusive. Of all the DNA, just the CDR3 is kept, 39 bases in frame from base 1. CDR1 MNHEY and CDR2 SMNVEV are derived from the germline V gene (reference sequence). For survey sequencing, tumor libraries mostly used approximately 4.7 ug of input genomic DNA, with two replicates for each sample. Following the manufacturer's instructions, the team built TCRbeta libraries using the immunoSEQ hsTCRbeta kit. Sequencing of the completed libraries took place using an Illumina NovaSeq 6000 S4 flow cell after they had been pooled to around 3 nM. Per the authors' processing: The immunoSEQ Analyzer was used for raw data preprocessing and quality control. The analysis was limited to productive rearrangements, and each clonotype was defined by a unique CDR3 amino acid sequence. Repertoire clonality was estimated as the Gini-Simpson index, which was computed with the R package tcR. Student's t test was used to compare Gini indices, while Pearson correlation assessed associations with tumor size change. The source is immuneACCESS, and TCRdb retained only in-frame sequences with V and J called. Part of the clones is not carried over; for the studies checked, unresolved V genes explain less than half of this, and the remainder is unexplained. The V and J calls and clone size are taken from that table; D and trimming were inferred from the DNA. This sample gives around 7,600 clones in total; nearly 55% of them show up just once. 10% to 15% of the sample rests with the top ten.

This sample's time point label indicates: before neoadjuvant nivolumab. Patients had been newly diagnosed with stage II-IVA oral cavity squamous cell carcinoma, and no prior systemic or radiation treatment had been given to the patients. The cohort consisted of patients with HPV-negative, locally advanced oral cavity squamous cell carcinoma. The samples were drawn from a longitudinal correlative study tied to a single-arm phase II trial testing neoadjuvant nivolumab in oral cavity squamous cell carcinoma. Subject-matched pre- and post-treatment PBMCs and tumors from three responders and three non-responders were subjected to genomic DNA-based TCRbeta sequencing. For tumor tissue, genomic DNA extraction relied on the Maxwell RSC DNA from Tissue kit. This clone was picked up a small number of times. Its antigen target is currently unknown. No clone much larger than this one lies a single base away; base qualities are absent.

The material sequenced was tumor tissue, taken before nivolumab (anti-PD-1) treatment. The sequence is built from TRBV27 and TRBJ2-1, with no confidently assigned D gene. The sequence came from a person aged 40 to 85 with oral cavity squamous cell carcinoma. The DNA reads TGTGCCAGCAGAGCGCCGACTCGGAATGAGCAGTTCTTC. Translation gives CASRAPTRNEQFF.